The 23 T cell receptor beta chains below were found in one sample sequenced in a study of glioma-infiltrating T cells. Using RNA template, CDR3s of TCR alpha and beta were amplified with iRepertoire arm-PCR. TCRdb used MiXCR to reprocess the multiplex PCR reads, holding one entry per CDR3 protein. The table lists over 100,000 distinct CDR3 sequences, 20% to 25% of them singletons, with 35% in the top ten. The sequenced material came from glioma tissue, nonneoplastic brain tissue, or PBMCs (not recorded which). The receptors shown here come from a human donor with low-grade glioma or glioblastoma, undergoing nonglioma brain surgery, or in good health (not recorded which).

This clonotype was observed many times. J is TRBJ2-7 and V is TRBV7-2, with TRBD1 matching 7 bases. V was clipped by 5 bases and J by 2 bases; unmatched bases: 6. Germline V gives CDR1 SGHTA, CDR2 FQGNSA. The CDR3 extends over 14 amino acids. The CDR3, as DNA: TGTGCCAGCAGCACCAACAGGGGACCCTACGAGCAGTACTTC. Its translation is CASSTNRGPYEQYF.

This clonotype showed up many times. The V and J genes are TRBV5-1 and TRBJ2-2; 8 bases are a match to TRBD1. V trimming: 3 bases; J trimming: 0 bases; junction bases outside the gene matches: 4. CDR1 SGHRS and CDR2 YFSETQ come from the germline V gene. The CDR3 extends over 16 amino acids. The CDR3 DNA follows: TGCGCCAGCAGCTGGCGGGGACAGGCGAACACCGGGGAGCTGTTTTTT. Translation gives CASSWRGQANTGELFF.

This clonotype appeared many times. The rearrangement uses TRBV2 and TRBJ1-1, with a weak D call TRBD1 (6 bases). CDR3 length: 15 residues. Trimming shortened V by 4 bases and J by 0 bases, and 12 bases separated the two germline ends. CDR1 is SNHLY and CDR2 is FYNNEI in the germline V gene. In nucleotides, the CDR3 is TGTGCCAGCAGTGGGACAGCTAACATGAACACTGAAGCTTTCTTT. This codes for CASSGTANMNTEAFF.

Ten or more counts support this clonotype. The V call is TRBV5-1, the J call TRBJ2-7, with 8 positions matching TRBD1. Germline loops: CDR1 SGHRS, CDR2 YFSETQ. The CDR3 has 14 residues. Germline trimming cut 5 bases from V and 3 bases from J; bases unmatched to any gene: 7. The DNA for the CDR3 is TGCGCCAGCAGGTATGGACAGGGCGGCTACGAGCAGTACTTC. It translates to CASRYGQGGYEQYF.

This clonotype has just a few counts. This sequence joins TRBV11-2 and TRBJ2-5, with 11 positions matching TRBD2. The CDR3 runs 18 residues. Trimming took 0 bases from V and 2 from J; bases not matched to a gene: 8. Germline V lookup: CDR1 SGHAT, CDR2 FQNNGV. CDR3 DNA: TGTGCCAGCAGCTTAGATTCCGGGACTAGCGGTTCTCAAGAGACCCAGTACTTC. Amino acid sequence: CASSLDSGTSGSQETQYF.

There are many counts of this clonotype. This chain connects TRBV20-1 to TRBJ1-2; no firm D call. Germline V CDR1 and CDR2: DFQATT, SNEGSKA (reference sequence). Trimming left V 8 bases short and J 2 bases short, with 21 bases between. The CDR3 runs 15 residues. The CDR3 nucleotides read TGCAGTCTTCAAGGGAGAGACACTGGAAACTATGGCTACACCTTC. It translates to CSLQGRDTGNYGYTF.

This clonotype was seen repeatedly, ten times or more. The rearrangement links TRBV12-3 or TRBV12-4 to TRBJ2-3; 12 bases map to TRBD2. CDR3 length: 15 amino acids. J was trimmed by 7 bases and V by 6 bases; bases with no gene match: 8. CDR3 loop: CASSPLAGGLNTQYF. Written as DNA, the CDR3 is TGTGCCAGCAGCCCCCTAGCGGGGGGGCTCAATACGCAGTATTTT.

There are many counts of this clonotype. The V call is TRBV20-1, the J call TRBJ2-7, with D perhaps matching TRBD1 (5 bases). Germline V gene sequence: CDR1 DFQATT, CDR2 SNEGSKA (reference sequence). Trimming took off 1 base at V and 0 bases at J, with 13 bases between the two ends. This CDR3 is built from 15 residues. The CDR3 region has the DNA TGCAGTGCTAGAGCTAAGTACAGGAGCTCCTACGAGCAGTACTTC. Its translation: CSARAKYRSSYEQYF.

With respect to this clonotype: A much larger clone lies one base from this, so it may be a read error. This rearrangement joins TRBV9 to TRBJ1-5; D gene uncertain. V gave up 8 bases and J gave up 3 bases, with 15 bases separating them. Germline values: CDR1 SGDLS, CDR2 YYNGEE. The CDR3 extends over 14 amino acids. The CDR3: CASSQVSSNQPQHF. CDR3 nucleotide sequence: TGTGCCAGTAGTCAGGTCTCATCCAATCAGCCCCAGCATTTT.

This clonotype has at least ten counts. This chain joins TRBV18 and TRBJ2-7; possible D gene TRBD1, 5 bases. V shed 3 bases and J shed 5 bases, with 14 bases lying between them. Looked up from germline, CDR1 is KGHSH and CDR2 is LQKENI. The CDR3 covers 14 residues. The CDR3 loop is CASSPQAGNHEQYF. As DNA, the CDR3 is TGTGCCAGCTCACCTCAAGCAGGGAATCACGAGCAGTACTTC.

This clonotype was counted at least ten times. The V and J genes are TRBV7-9 and TRBJ2-3, with 9 bases identical to TRBD1. CDR3 length: 16 residues. J was trimmed by 2 bases and V by 5 bases; bases with no gene match: 8. Germline V gene lookup returns CDR1 SEHNR and CDR2 FQNEAQ (reference sequence). The CDR3 is CASSPRGTGHTDTQYF. The CDR3 DNA is TGTGCCAGCAGCCCCAGAGGGACAGGGCACACAGATACGCAGTATTTT.

This clonotype was observed a few times. The genes are TRBV14 and TRBJ1-2; D uncertain. CDR1 and CDR2 from the germline V gene are SGHDN and FVKESK. CDR3 size: 15 residues. V lost 1 base and J lost 0, with 9 bases in between. The chain's CDR3 is CASSQVGAANYGYTF. The CDR3 DNA sequence: TGTGCCAGCAGCCAAGTAGGCGCGGCTAACTATGGCTACACCTTC.

This clonotype showed up many times. This chain links TRBV7-9 with TRBJ2-3, with 11 bases aligning to TRBD2. The trim removed 2 bases at V and 2 bases at J, leaving 3 bases unmatched. Germline V gene sequence: CDR1 SEHNR, CDR2 FQNEAQ (reference sequence). The CDR3 is made up of 16 amino acids. Here the CDR3 reads CASSLSSGGTTDTQYF. The CDR3 DNA reads TGTGCCAGCAGCTTATCTAGCGGGGGGACCACAGATACGCAGTATTTT.

This clonotype has a count of ten or more. J is TRBJ1-1 and V is TRBV6-2 or TRBV6-3; weak D call: TRBD1 (6 bases). Trimming shortened V by 7 bases and J by 6 bases, and 21 bases separated the two germline ends. In germline, CDR1 is MNHEY, CDR2 SVGEGT. This CDR3 contains 15 residues. CDR3 coding DNA: TGTGCCAGCACCACTAATCGACAGGATGGGTCTGAAGCTTTCTTT. Translation gives CASTTNRQDGSEAFF.

About this clonotype itself: At one of its ends the junction is not consistent with the germline gene, which may arise from a read error. The chain carries TRBV2 and TRBJ1-6; 7 bases are a match to TRBD1. There are 14 residues in the CDR3. CDR1 SNHLY and CDR2 FYNNEI come from the germline V gene. CDR3 sequence reads: CANSRGQTNSPLHF. As DNA, the CDR3 is TGTGCCAACAGTAGGGGACAGACCAATTCACCCCTCCACTTT. Drawing the rest from reference TRBV2 and TRBJ1-6, the complete variable domain is EPEVTQTPSHQVTQMGQEVILRCVPISNHLYFYWYRQILGQKVEFLVSFYNNEISEKSEIFDDQFSVERPDGSNFTLKIRSTKLEDSAMYFCANSRGQTNSPLHFGNGTRLTVT.

This clonotype has ten or more counts. The chain links TRBV7-2 to TRBJ2-1, with 9 positions matching TRBD2. The CDR3 has 17 residues. Trimming removed 5 bases from V and 11 bases from J; junction bases left unmatched: 19. Looked up from germline, CDR1 is SGHTA and CDR2 is FQGNSA. CDR3 loop: CASSRGRSGGTKVKQFF. Written as DNA, the CDR3 is TGTGCCAGCAGCCGAGGTAGGAGCGGGGGGACGAAAGTGAAGCAGTTCTTC. The complete variable domain, with remaining parts taken from reference TRBV7-2 and TRBJ2-1, reads GAGVSQSPSNKVTEKGKDVELRCDPISGHTALYWYRQSLGQGLEFLIYFQGNSAPDKSGLPSDRFSAERTGGSVSTLTIQRTQQEDSAVYLCASSRGRSGGTKVKQFFGPGTRLTVL.

The sample holds many counts of this clonotype. The CDR3 region is CASSPPGLAGVQYF. DNA of the CDR3: TGTGCCAGCAGCCCTCCGGGACTAGCGGGGGTGCAGTATTTT. The V and J genes are TRBV7-2 and TRBJ2-3; TRBD2 agrees at 14 bases. After removal of 5 bases from V and 11 bases from J, the junction contained 6 bases not matched to a gene. Germline CDR1 is SGHTA and CDR2 is FQGNSA. The CDR3 consists of 14 residues.

Comments on this clonotype: A much larger clone differs from this one at a single base, so this may be a read error. The chain carries TRBV12-3 or TRBV12-4 and TRBJ1-2, with D uncertain. V was clipped by 7 bases and J by 4 bases, with 7 bases between them. The CDR3 covers 11 residues. The CDR3: CASIWAYGYTF. Written as DNA, the CDR3 is TGTGCCAGCATTTGGGCCTATGGCTACACCTTC.

Turning to this clonotype: A single base separates this from a much larger clone, so it may be a read error. V usage is TRBV3-1 and J usage is TRBJ1-5; D possibly corresponds to TRBD1 (5 bases). CDR1 is LGHDT, CDR2 YNNKEL, per germline (reference sequence). The CDR3 totals 16 residues. The CDR3 loop reads CASSQGTGRINQLQHF. The CDR3, as DNA: TGTGCCAGCAGCCAAGGGACGGGACGAATCAATCAGCTCCAGCATTTT.

This clonotype was seen ten or more times. The chain recombines TRBV20-1 with TRBJ2-3, with TRBD1 matching 9 bases. CDR3 length: 16 residues. The V gene end was trimmed by 0 bases and the J gene end by 1 base; junction bases not matched to a gene: 5. Germline V gene data show CDR1 as DFQATT and CDR2 as SNEGSKA (reference sequence). CDR3 residues: CSARDLRTGGTDTQYF. The CDR3 nucleotides read TGCAGTGCTAGAGATCTCAGGACAGGGGGCACAGATACGCAGTATTTT.

There are many counts of this clonotype. The chain has TRBV15 and TRBJ2-5, with D perhaps being TRBD1 or TRBD2 (6 bases each). The germline gives CDR1 LNHNV, CDR2 YYDKDF (reference sequence). Between the trimmed V and J ends, which lost 0 bases and 1 base, there was a span of 9 bases. This CDR3 spans 15 amino acids. This CDR3 reads CATSRDRGPQETQYF. CDR3 DNA sequence: TGTGCCACCAGCAGAGATCGGGGGCCCCAAGAGACCCAGTACTTC.

This clonotype occurred many times. The gene calls are TRBV18 and TRBJ2-3, with D perhaps matching TRBD2 (6 bases). Germline CDR1 KGHSH, CDR2 LQKENI. The CDR3 totals 16 residues. The V end lost 1 base, the J end lost 2 bases, and 13 bases lay between the germline ends. The CDR3 is CASSPLVRGTTDTQYF. The CDR3 DNA reads as TGTGCCAGCTCACCACTAGTCCGGGGGACCACAGATACGCAGTATTTT.

This clonotype showed up many times. This chain joins TRBV28 and TRBJ1-4; D possibly corresponds to TRBD1 (6 bases). Trimming took off 5 bases at V and 3 bases at J, with 7 bases between the two ends. The length of the CDR3 is 13 residues. Germline CDR1 and CDR2: MDHEN and SYDVKM. The CDR3 protein is CASSTGSNEKLFF. The DNA for the CDR3 is TGTGCCAGCAGTACAGGGTCTAATGAAAAACTGTTTTTT.